The present T cell receptor beta chain was sequenced within a study of T cell repertoires in cytomegalovirus infection. Trimming removed 6 bases from V and 9 bases from J; junction bases left unmatched: 13. CDR3 size: 16 residues. TCRdb processed the reads anew with MiXCR; each CDR3 protein has one entry. The sample includes 500,000 to 600,000 distinct CDR3 sequences, about 17% of them seen just once. The specimen was CD8+ T cells from PBMCs. The chain has TRBV12-3 or TRBV12-4 and TRBJ2-1; 11 positions match TRBD2. The source of this sequence is a human donor in good health (CMV status not recorded). Some clones in this sample may be carry-over from other donors' samples. Written as DNA, the CDR3 is TGTGCCAGCAGAACCGGGACTAGCGGTTTTGACGGTGAGCAGTTCTTC. It encodes CASRTGTSGFDGEQFF.